The next 21 T cell receptor beta chains were all read from a single sample in a study of low-dose radiotherapy and immunotherapy resistance in tumors. cDNA synthesis used a TRAV/TRBV-specific primer set for both chains. The authors ran around 19 PCR cycles to amplify TCRs with a constant-region primer and V-primer adapter. TCRdb passed the reads through MiXCR, listing each CDR3 protein once. The sample carries approximately 70,000 distinct CDR3 sequences, around 30% recorded once. The time point: before trial treatment. This material consisted of PBMCs, taken before treatment. These receptors all stem from a female donor with ovarian cancer.

This clonotype was seen many times. The chain couples TRBV12-3 or TRBV12-4 to TRBJ2-5, with D tentatively TRBD2 (7 bases). The CDR3 is 11 residues long. Trimming cost V 7 bases and J 6 bases, with 9 bases left between them. The CDR3 protein is CASTGGKTQYF. The CDR3 DNA is TGTGCCAGCACGGGGGGCAAGACCCAGTACTTC.

The chain recombines TRBV7-2 with TRBJ2-3; tentative D call: TRBD1 (5 bases). The CDR3 consists of 15 residues. Germline V gene data show CDR1 as SGHTA and CDR2 as FQGNSA. Between the trimmed V and J ends, which lost 1 base and 0 bases, there was a span of 8 bases. The chain's CDR3 is CASSLVGASTDTQYF. Here the CDR3 DNA reads TGTGCCAGCAGCTTAGTTGGGGCTAGCACAGATACGCAGTATTTT.

To note about this clonotype: Given a far larger clone just one base away, this is likely a sequencing read error. The chain uses TRBV7-3 and TRBJ2-7; 14 bases map to TRBD2. J lost 6 bases, V lost 2 bases, and 6 bases had no gene match. In germline, CDR1 is SGHTA, CDR2 FQGTGA. The CDR3 has 16 residues. DNA for the CDR3: TGTGCCAGCAGCTTAGAGGGGGGGACTAGCGGGAGCGAGCAGTACTTC. It yields the protein CASSLEGGTSGSEQYF.

The sample holds many counts of this clonotype. V and J are TRBV24-1 and TRBJ2-1; D not certain. V lost 2 bases, J lost 10 bases, and 11 bases lay in between. Germline assignment: CDR1 KGHDR and CDR2 SFDVKD. The CDR3 has 13 residues. The CDR3 region has the DNA TGTGCCACCAGTGATTCTCACTCACCAGAGCAGTTCTTC. Its translation is CATSDSHSPEQFF.

Relative to its sample, this clonotype is medium-sized. In DNA form, the CDR3 reads TGTGCCAGCAGCGCTGGACAGGTCCCCTACGAGCAGTACTTC. Protein sequence: CASSAGQVPYEQYF. The rearrangement uses TRBV5-4 and TRBJ2-7; 7 bases agree with TRBD1. Germline assignment: CDR1 SGHNT and CDR2 YYREEE (reference sequence). The J segment lost 2 bases and the V segment lost 4 bases, leaving 6 bases of the junction unmatched. CDR3 length: 14 residues.

This clonotype has a count of ten or more. The chain employs TRBV19 and TRBJ2-1, with D perhaps matching TRBD1 or TRBD2 (6 bases each). The CDR3 is 16 amino acids. The V gene lost 6 bases and the J gene lost 6 bases, with 21 bases spanning the gap. Germline assignment: CDR1 LNHDA and CDR2 SQIVND (reference sequence). The CDR3 loop is CASRVQVGGWSNEQFF. DNA for the CDR3: TGTGCCAGTAGGGTTCAGGTGGGGGGCTGGTCCAATGAGCAGTTCTTC.

This clonotype appeared once. This sequence joins TRBV9 and TRBJ2-1, with 12 positions matching TRBD2. The CDR3 totals 17 residues. Germline values: CDR1 SGDLS, CDR2 YYNGEE. The ends lost 3 bases at V and 2 bases at J; junction bases unmatched: 6. The CDR3 is CASSATTSGRPYNEQFF. The CDR3 DNA sequence: TGTGCCAGCAGCGCTACGACTAGCGGGAGACCCTACAATGAGCAGTTCTTC.

This rearrangement joins TRBV9 to TRBJ1-6; possible D gene TRBD1, 5 bases. Germline V CDR1 and CDR2: SGDLS, YYNGEE. V shed 3 bases and J shed 10 bases, with 17 bases lying between them. CDR3 length: 15 residues. CDR3: CASSAQGGLDSPLHF. CDR3 nucleotides: TGTGCCAGCAGCGCCCAGGGTGGTTTGGACTCACCCCTCCACTTT. Drawing the rest from reference TRBV9 and TRBJ1-6, the complete variable domain is DSGVTQTPKHLITATGQRVTLRCSPRSGDLSVYWYQQSLDQGLQFLIQYYNGEERAKGNILERFSAQQFPDLHSELNLSSLELGDSALYFCASSAQGGLDSPLHFGNGTRLTVT.

With regard to this clonotype: With a far larger clone one base away, a read error is the likely cause. The chain is built from TRBV6-5 and TRBJ2-1; 11 nucleotides align to TRBD2. Germline assignment: CDR1 MNHEY and CDR2 SVGAGI. This CDR3 is 15 amino acids long. The CDR3, as DNA: TGTGCCAGCAGCTATAGCGGGAGGGTCTACAGTGAGCAGTTCTTC. Its protein product is CASSYSGRVYSEQFF.

In the case of this clonotype: This sequence is one base from a far larger clone and is likely a read error. The chain employs TRBV11-2 and TRBJ2-1, with 11 bases aligning to TRBD2. With 4 bases clipped from V and 10 bases from J, the junction kept 9 bases outside the gene matches. This CDR3 has 15 residues. Germline V gene sequence: CDR1 SGHAT, CDR2 FQNNGV. The CDR3 is CASSSRLAGNYEQFF. CDR3 bases: TGTGCCAGCAGCTCCAGACTAGCGGGGAATTACGAGCAGTTCTTC.

This clonotype was seen at least ten times. The chain has TRBV20-1 and TRBJ2-3; maybe TRBD2 (6 bases). The V gene lost 8 bases and the J gene lost 2 bases, with 14 bases spanning the gap. Germline CDR1 is DFQATT and CDR2 is SNEGSKA (reference sequence). This CDR3 is 13 amino acids long. In nucleotides, the CDR3 is TGCAGTTTTTCGGCGGGATTCACAGATACGCAGTATTTT. Amino acid sequence: CSFSAGFTDTQYF.

This clonotype has just a few counts. The chain joins TRBV5-4 to TRBJ2-4, with 8 nucleotides matching TRBD2. Germline lookup yields CDR1 SGHNT and CDR2 YYREEE (reference sequence). Unmatched junction bases numbered 7, after V lost 0 bases and J lost 2 bases. The CDR3 loop spans 17 amino acids. CDR3 nucleotides: TGTGCCAGCAGCTTGGCCGGAGCGGGGGAAACCAAAAACATTCAGTACTTC. Its protein is CASSLAGAGETKNIQYF.

Note on this clonotype: The DNA is omitted, as the CDR3 cannot be located on it reliably, and the CDR3 follows TCRdb's listing. V usage is TRBV6-5 and J usage is TRBJ2-2; TRBD1, the table's D call, was not compared with the DNA. Germline values: CDR1 MNHEY, CDR2 SVGAGI. From its first to its last residue, the CDR3 has 14 amino acids. This CDR3 reads CASSPGLDRELFFF.

The table lists this clonotype with many counts. The gene calls are TRBV4-3 and TRBJ2-7; the D is unclear. CDR3 length: 13 residues. Germline CDR1 LGHNA, CDR2 YSLEER. V lost 0 bases to trimming and J lost 3 bases, with 6 bases between them. Here the CDR3 DNA reads TGCGCCAGCAGCCAAGACCACGGCTACGAGCAGTACTTC. Amino acid sequence: CASSQDHGYEQYF.

There are many counts of this clonotype. The chain couples TRBV29-1 to TRBJ2-1; TRBD2 agrees at 11 bases. This CDR3 has 15 amino acids. V lost 2 bases, J lost 8 bases, and 8 bases stayed unmatched. Germline CDR1 and CDR2: SQVTM and ANQGSEA. In DNA, the CDR3 is TGCAGCGTTGAACCCTCTAGCGGGAGGTTCGATGAGCAGTTCTTC. Amino acid sequence: CSVEPSSGRFDEQFF.

This clonotype appeared many times. V is TRBV13 and J is TRBJ2-1; 8 nucleotides align to TRBD1. Germline loops: CDR1 PRHDT, CDR2 FYEKMQ (reference sequence). The CDR3 covers 16 residues. The ends lost 5 bases at V and 2 bases at J; junction bases unmatched: 8. CDR3 bases: TGTGCCAGCAGCGCTAAGACAGGGGTTACCTACAATGAGCAGTTCTTC. Translation gives CASSAKTGVTYNEQFF.

This clonotype was seen a few times. A far more abundant clone sits one base away, making this likely a read error. This chain uses TRBV5-5 with TRBJ2-1, with 11 positions matching TRBD2. Germline CDR1 SGHKS, CDR2 YYEKEE (reference sequence). Trimming cost V 1 base and J 10 bases; bases outside gene matches: 7. This CDR3 is built from 15 residues. The CDR3 nucleotides are TGTGCCAGCAGCTTGTCGACTAGCGGGGTTTACGAGCAGTTCTTC. This gives the protein CASSLSTSGVYEQFF.

V usage is TRBV19 and J usage is TRBJ1-5, with D possibly matching TRBD1 (6 bases). Germline CDR1 is LNHDA and CDR2 is SQIVND (reference sequence). The CDR3 length is 14 residues. Trimming took 5 bases from V and 5 from J, leaving 13 bases between them. The CDR3 sequence: CASSSTGKDQPQHF. CDR3 in DNA: TGTGCCAGTAGTTCAACAGGGAAGGATCAGCCCCAGCATTTT. Combining the CDR3 with reference TRBV19 and TRBJ1-5 gives the whole variable domain DGGITQSPKYLFRKEGQNVTLSCEQNLNHDAMYWYRQDPGQGLRLIYYSQIVNDFQKGDIAEGYSVSREKKESFPLTVTSAQKNPTAFYLCASSSTGKDQPQHFGDGTRLSIL.

This clonotype was recorded many times. The chain recombines TRBV20-1 with TRBJ2-7, with D perhaps matching TRBD2 (6 bases). The CDR3 runs to 14 residues. V shed 0 bases and J shed 5 bases, with 14 bases lying between them. Germline assignment: CDR1 DFQATT and CDR2 SNEGSKA (reference sequence). CDR3 in amino acids: CSARDMREVHEQYF. The CDR3 DNA reads TGCAGTGCTAGAGATATGAGGGAGGTCCACGAGCAGTACTTC.

This clonotype has at least ten counts. The chain employs TRBV5-4 and TRBJ1-3; unclear D gene. The germline gives CDR1 SGHNT, CDR2 YYREEE (reference sequence). CDR3 size: 16 residues. Between the trimmed V and J ends, which lost 4 bases and 0 bases, there was a span of 14 bases. CDR3 protein: CASSPLDSLSGNTIYF. DNA for the CDR3: TGTGCCAGCAGCCCCCTCGATAGCCTCTCTGGAAACACCATATATTTT.

This clonotype occurred many times. V usage is TRBV14 and J usage is TRBJ1-2; TRBD1 matches at 9 bases. V dropped 1 base and J dropped 7; count of bases not matched to a gene: 13. The V gene's germline CDR1 is SGHDN and CDR2 FVKESK. This CDR3 spans 17 amino acids. The CDR3 DNA follows: TGTGCCAGCAGCCAAGGTCTAGCGGACAGGGGTTTACGTGGCTACACCTTC. The encoded protein is CASSQGLADRGLRGYTF.